This T cell receptor (beta chain) is from a study of OX40 agonist ivuxolimab in advanced cancers. A note on the overall study: Ivuxolimab was an agonistic, fully human IgG2 monoclonal antibody directed against OX40 (CD134), a costimulatory receptor. Intravenous ivuxolimab was administered to patients every 2 weeks at six dose levels: 0.01, 0.1, 0.3, 1.5, 3 and 10 mg/kg. Of the approximately 54 dose-escalation patients, hepatocellular carcinoma was present in about 19, melanoma in approximately 15, renal cell carcinoma in 9 and head and neck cancer in 9. A male proportion of roughly 80% and a mean age of approximately 62 years, ranging from 23 to 79, were recorded for the dose-escalation cohort. Patients were allowed to have had prior anti-PD-1, anti-PD-L1 or anti-CTLA-4 therapy, and 40% of the dose-escalation patients had previously received checkpoint inhibitors. Partial responses occurred in three dose-escalation patients, of whom one had hepatocellular carcinoma and two had cutaneous melanoma. Peripheral TCRbeta sequencing was intended to test whether TCR sequence diversity was altered and clonal T-cell expansion was caused by ivuxolimab. The paper covers the monotherapy dose-escalation part of the phase I ivuxolimab trial, which included N of about 56 patients. Beyond this particular receptor, the publication reports: At doses of 0.1 to 3.0 mg/kg, clonal expansion of both CD4+ and CD8+ blood T cells was observed from baseline to week 6. Partial responders in the 0.1-3.0 mg/kg groups had among the lowest normalized peripheral clonal expansion, especially among CD8+ T cells. Which antigens the clonally expanded peripheral T cells were specific for was not determined. After ivuxolimab, CD8+ T cells had more expanded clones than CD4+ T cells on average. Low levels of normalized T-cell clonal expansion were also shown by some nonresponding patients.

For sequencing of the TCRbeta CDR3 region, genomic DNA was extracted from the sorted cells. The immunoSEQ Assay was used to sequence the TCRbeta CDR3 regions. The clones in this table, taken by TCRdb from immuneACCESS, are in-frame only. Not every clone is retained; where verified, under half of the shortfall comes from an unresolved V gene, and the cause of the rest is unknown. This sample comprises over 85,000 clones, 85% to 95% of them detected only once. 0.25% to 0.3% of the sample goes to the ten largest clones. The trial excluded patients who had a history of autoimmune disease or who were on systemic immunosuppression. Peripheral blood for TCR sequencing was drawn from every dose cohort at baseline, at cycle 4 day 1 and at cycle 7 day 1. Samples were obtained from an open-label, multicenter, first-in-human phase I dose-escalation trial of ivuxolimab. Adults with locally advanced or metastatic melanoma, renal cell carcinoma, hepatocellular carcinoma or head and neck squamous cell carcinoma were enrolled in the trial. CD4+ and CD8+ T cells were sorted separately from peripheral blood before TCR sequencing.

The CDR3 spans 14 residues, from the cysteine through the phenylalanine. Only the CDR3 region is kept as DNA, spanning 42 bases read in frame from base 1. V drops 4 bases and J drops 4 bases, leaving 13 bases in between. CDR1 and CDR2 are read off the germline V gene (reference sequence) as LNHDA and SQIVND. In regard to this clone: Its antigen target is currently unknown. No qualities accompany the bases; no much larger clone lies one base away.

This receptor was identified in an adult with an advanced solid tumor such as melanoma, head and neck, liver or kidney cancer. The chain is made from TRBV19 and TRBJ2-5; a confident D gene designation cannot be given. Source: CD4+ or CD8+ T cells sorted from blood, taken in a trial of the OX40 agonist ivuxolimab. The DNA sequence reads TGTGCCAGTAGTACCTACAAAAGACGAGAGACCCAGTACTTC. This codes for CASSTYKRRETQYF.